This TCR beta chain was identified during a study of cytomegalovirus exposure and HLA in healthy donors. Study-level background: The roughly 670 first-cohort repertoires shared a platform with the 130 or so validation repertoires, as reported in a later analysis.

Here immunoSEQ multiplex PCR was the method, and the copy in TCRdb shows in-frame clones only, minus some. The sample lists 250,000 to 400,000 clones, approximately 86% seen once, with roughly 0.96% in the top ten. Separate from the approximately 670-subject first cohort was the approximately 110-subject validation cohort, to which the donors belonged. Whole-study results and caveats: Rare TCR sequences predominated, though certain public TCRs were found in many donors.

Points on this clone: Its cognate antigen is unknown.

This CDR3 contains 14 residues. The germline gives CDR1 MRHNA, CDR2 SNTAGT. Trimming cost V 6 bases and J 8 bases; bases outside gene matches: 7. This chain joins TRBV6-4 and TRBJ2-1; TRBD2 agrees at 10 bases. The sample was PBMCs. This sequence originates from a man aged 30-40 years in good health and CMV-seronegative. The CDR3 sequence is CASRVSGGADEQFF. In nucleotides, the CDR3 is TGTGCCAGCAGGGTCAGCGGGGGGGCCGATGAGCAGTTCTTC.